This TCR beta chain was captured by sequencing in a study of cytomegalovirus exposure and HLA in healthy donors. The junction had 0 bases not matched to a gene; V was cut back by 5 bases and J by 2 bases. CDR1 and CDR2 from the germline V gene are MGHRA and YSYEKL. The CDR3 runs 14 residues. A multiplex PCR was run with 60 Vbeta primers and 13 Jbeta primers. Generated by immunoSEQ multiplex PCR, the TCRdb table keeps only in-frame clones and is missing some. Of 270,000 or so clones in the sample, 86% are singletons; the top ten hold 3.5% to 4.5%. This TCR came from a man in his forties in good health and CMV-seropositive. The sequenced sample was PBMCs. This rearrangement joins TRBV4-1 to TRBJ1-3, with 10 bases matching TRBD1. The chain's CDR3 is CASSDRGPGNTIYF. In nucleotides, the CDR3 is TGCGCCAGCAGCGACAGGGGGCCTGGAAACACCATATATTTT.